This T cell receptor beta chain was recovered during a study of regulatory dendritic cells for organ transplantation. The wider study: Regulatory dendritic cells came from monocytes given vitamin D3 and IL-10.

Turning to this clone: The antigen remains undetermined.

Sorted T cells were CFSE-labeled and cultured four to five days with allogeneic regulatory or mature dendritic cells at 1:10. Sequenced by immunoSEQ multiplex PCR; TCRdb stores in-frame clones only, minus some. In the table there are about 4,200 clones, 60% of which are singletons. CDR1 is SNHLY, CDR2 FYNNEI, per germline. The CDR3 is made up of 15 amino acids. With V trimmed by 1 base and J by 4 bases, 5 bases remained unmatched. General study findings and limits: Naive T cells showed high diversity, memory cells less, memory CD8+ least.

The sequence derives from a human donor in good health. V gene TRBV2 combines with J gene TRBJ1-2, with TRBD1 matching 8 bases. The material sequenced was memory CD8+ T cells from blood cultured with regulatory dendritic cells. Subset in this sample: CD45RO+ memory T cells. CDR3 in amino acids: CASSEVGQGSYGYTF. Here the CDR3 DNA reads TGTGCCAGCAGTGAAGTTGGACAGGGCTCCTATGGCTACACCTTC.